The 3 T cell receptor beta chains reported below all come from one sample, sequenced in a study of blood T cell repertoires in COVID-19. Generated by immunoSEQ multiplex PCR, the TCRdb table keeps only in-frame clones and is missing some. Of around 100,000 clones listed, about nine tenths were seen once; the top ten hold over 5.5%. What was sequenced was peripheral blood. These receptors all come from a young man with COVID-19, enrolled during active disease.

The V and J genes are TRBV5-1 and TRBJ2-3; 7 nucleotides match TRBD2. Per germline, CDR1 SGHRS and CDR2 YFSETQ. Germline trimming cut 0 bases from V and 1 base from J; bases unmatched to any gene: 2. This CDR3 region has 15 residues. CDR3 sequence (DNA): TGCGCCAGCAGCTTGGGGGCGGGAGGCACAGATACGCAGTATTTT. This gives the protein CASSLGAGGTDTQYF.

The rearrangement joins TRBV24-1 to TRBJ2-1; 8 nucleotides line up with TRBD2. Germline CDR1 reads KGHDR; CDR2 reads SFDVKD. The CDR3 has 14 residues. Germline trimming cut 9 bases from V and 4 bases from J; bases unmatched to any gene: 7. The CDR3 nucleotides are TGTGCCACCGAATCGAGCGGGGGATACAATGAGCAGTTCTTC. Its translation is CATESSGGYNEQFF.

This clone was detected once. The chain combines TRBV19 with TRBJ1-1; D ambiguous. The CDR3 is 14 amino acids. V was trimmed by 0 bases and J by 4 bases, leaving 9 bases between them. Per the germline V gene, CDR1 is LNHDA and CDR2 is SQIVND (reference sequence). CDR3 in amino acids: CASSIDTGSTEAFF. CDR3 sequence (DNA): TGTGCCAGTAGTATAGACACGGGTTCCACTGAAGCTTTCTTT.